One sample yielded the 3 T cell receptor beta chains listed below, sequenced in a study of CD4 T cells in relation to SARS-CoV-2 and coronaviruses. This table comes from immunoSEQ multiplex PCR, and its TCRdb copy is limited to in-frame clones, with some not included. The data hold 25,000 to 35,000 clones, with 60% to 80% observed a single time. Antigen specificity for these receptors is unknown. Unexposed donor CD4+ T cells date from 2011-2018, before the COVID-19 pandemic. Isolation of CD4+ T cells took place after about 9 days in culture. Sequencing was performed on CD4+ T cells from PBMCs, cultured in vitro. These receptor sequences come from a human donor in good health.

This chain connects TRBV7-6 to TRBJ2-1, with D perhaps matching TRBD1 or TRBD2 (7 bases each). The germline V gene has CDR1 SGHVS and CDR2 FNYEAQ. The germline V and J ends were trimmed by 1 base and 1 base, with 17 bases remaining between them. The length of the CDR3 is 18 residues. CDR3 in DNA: TGTGCCAGCAGCTTAGAAGGGGGCGGGAGATCGTCCTACAATGAGCAGTTCTTC. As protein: CASSLEGGGRSSYNEQFF.

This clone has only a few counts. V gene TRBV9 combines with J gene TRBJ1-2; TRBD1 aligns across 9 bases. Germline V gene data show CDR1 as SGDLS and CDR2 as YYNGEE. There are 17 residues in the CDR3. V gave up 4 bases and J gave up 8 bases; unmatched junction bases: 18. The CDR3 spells CASSPMGQGFFGRGYTF. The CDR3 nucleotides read TGTGCCAGCAGCCCTATGGGACAGGGATTTTTTGGTAGGGGCTACACCTTC.

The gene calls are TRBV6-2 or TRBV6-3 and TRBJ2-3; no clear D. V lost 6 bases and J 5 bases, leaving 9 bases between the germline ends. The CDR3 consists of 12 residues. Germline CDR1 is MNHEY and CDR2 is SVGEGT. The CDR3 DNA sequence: TGTGCCAGCAGCGTTACTATAGATACGCAGTATTTT. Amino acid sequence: CASSVTIDTQYF.